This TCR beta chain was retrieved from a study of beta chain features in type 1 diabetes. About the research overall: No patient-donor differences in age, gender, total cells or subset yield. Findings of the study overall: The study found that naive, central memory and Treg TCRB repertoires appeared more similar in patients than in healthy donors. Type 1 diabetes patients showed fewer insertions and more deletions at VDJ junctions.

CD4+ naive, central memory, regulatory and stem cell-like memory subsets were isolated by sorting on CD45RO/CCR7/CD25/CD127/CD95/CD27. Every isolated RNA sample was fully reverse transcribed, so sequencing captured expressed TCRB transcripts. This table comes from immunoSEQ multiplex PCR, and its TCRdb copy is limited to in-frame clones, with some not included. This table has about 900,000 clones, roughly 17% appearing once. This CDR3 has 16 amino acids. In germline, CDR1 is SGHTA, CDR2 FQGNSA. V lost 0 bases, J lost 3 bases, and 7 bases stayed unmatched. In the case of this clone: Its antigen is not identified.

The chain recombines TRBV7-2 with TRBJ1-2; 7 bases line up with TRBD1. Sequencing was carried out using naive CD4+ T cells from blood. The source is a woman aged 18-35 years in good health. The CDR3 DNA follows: TGTGCCAGCAGCTTAGCGCTTCGACAGGGATACTATGGCTACACCTTC. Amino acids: CASSLALRQGYYGYTF. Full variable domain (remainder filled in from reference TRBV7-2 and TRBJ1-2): GAGVSQSPSNKVTEKGKDVELRCDPISGHTALYWYRQSLGQGLEFLIYFQGNSAPDKSGLPSDRFSAERTGGSVSTLTIQRTQQEDSAVYLCASSLALRQGYYGYTFGSGTRLTVV.